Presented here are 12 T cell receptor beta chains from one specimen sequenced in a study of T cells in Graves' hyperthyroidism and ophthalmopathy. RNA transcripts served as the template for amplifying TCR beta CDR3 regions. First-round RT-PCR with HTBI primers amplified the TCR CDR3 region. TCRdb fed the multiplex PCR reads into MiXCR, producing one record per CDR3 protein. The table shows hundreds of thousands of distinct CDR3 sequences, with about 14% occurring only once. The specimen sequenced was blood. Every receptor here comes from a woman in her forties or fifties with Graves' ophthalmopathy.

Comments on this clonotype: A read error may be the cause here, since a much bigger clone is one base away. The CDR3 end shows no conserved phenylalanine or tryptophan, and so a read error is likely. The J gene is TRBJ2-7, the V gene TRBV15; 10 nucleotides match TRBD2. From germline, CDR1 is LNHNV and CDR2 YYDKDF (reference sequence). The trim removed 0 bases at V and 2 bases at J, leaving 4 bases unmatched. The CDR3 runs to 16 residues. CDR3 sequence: CATSRENSGGPYEQYY. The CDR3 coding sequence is TGTGCCACCAGCAGAGAAAATAGCGGGGGGCCCTACGAGCAGTACTAC.

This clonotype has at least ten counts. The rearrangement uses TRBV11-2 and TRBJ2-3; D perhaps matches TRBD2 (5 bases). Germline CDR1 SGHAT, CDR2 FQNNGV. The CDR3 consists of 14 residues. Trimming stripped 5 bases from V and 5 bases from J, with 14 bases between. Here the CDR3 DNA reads TGTGCCAGCAGCCCCCGGGGAGTTAAAGATACGCAGTATTTT. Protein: CASSPRGVKDTQYF. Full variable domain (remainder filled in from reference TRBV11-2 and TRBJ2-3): EAGVAQSPRYKIIEKRQSVAFWCNPISGHATLYWYQQILGQGPKLLIQFQNNGVVDDSQLPKDRFSAERLKGVDSTLKIQPAKLEDSAVYLCASSPRGVKDTQYFGPGTRLTVL.

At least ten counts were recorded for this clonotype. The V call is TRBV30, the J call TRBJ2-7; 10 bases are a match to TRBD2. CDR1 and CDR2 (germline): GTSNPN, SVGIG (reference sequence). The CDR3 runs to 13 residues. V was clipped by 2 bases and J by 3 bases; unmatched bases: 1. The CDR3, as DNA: TGTGCCTGGAGTCCTAGCGGGGGCTACGAGCAGTACTTC. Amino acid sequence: CAWSPSGGYEQYF. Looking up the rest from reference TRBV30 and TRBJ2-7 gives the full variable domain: SQTIHQWPATLVQPVGSPLSLECTVEGTSNPNLYWYRQAAGRGLQLLFYSVGIGQISSEVPQNLSASRPQDRQFILSSKKLLLSDSGFYLCAWSPSGGYEQYFGPGTRLTVT.

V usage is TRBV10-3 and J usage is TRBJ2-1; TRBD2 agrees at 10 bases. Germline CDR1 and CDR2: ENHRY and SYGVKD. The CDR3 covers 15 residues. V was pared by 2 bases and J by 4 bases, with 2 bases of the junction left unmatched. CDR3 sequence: CAISEGLAEYNEQFF. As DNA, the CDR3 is TGTGCCATCAGTGAGGGACTAGCGGAGTACAATGAGCAGTTCTTC.

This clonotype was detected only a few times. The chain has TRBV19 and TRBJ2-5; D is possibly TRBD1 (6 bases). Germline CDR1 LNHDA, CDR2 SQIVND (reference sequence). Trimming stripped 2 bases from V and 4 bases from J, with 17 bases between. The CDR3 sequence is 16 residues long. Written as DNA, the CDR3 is TGTGCCAGTAGTATACGCAGGGGAATGTTGGGAGAGACCCAGTACTTC. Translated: CASSIRRGMLGETQYF.

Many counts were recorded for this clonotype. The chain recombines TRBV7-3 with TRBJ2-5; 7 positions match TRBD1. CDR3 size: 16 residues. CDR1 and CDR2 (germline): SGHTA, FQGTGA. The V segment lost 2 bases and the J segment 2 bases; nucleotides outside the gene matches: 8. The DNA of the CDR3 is TGTGCCAGCAGCTTACTCCCGGGACAGACACAAGAGACCCAGTACTTC. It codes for CASSLLPGQTQETQYF.

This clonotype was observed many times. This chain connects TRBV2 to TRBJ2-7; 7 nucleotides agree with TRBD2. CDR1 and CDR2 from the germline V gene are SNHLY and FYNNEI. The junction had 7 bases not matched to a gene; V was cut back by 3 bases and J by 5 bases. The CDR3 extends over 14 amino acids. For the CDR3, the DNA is TGTGCCAGCAGTGATTCTCGCGGGAGACACGAGCAGTACTTC. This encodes CASSDSRGRHEQYF. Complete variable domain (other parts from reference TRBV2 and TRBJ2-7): EPEVTQTPSHQVTQMGQEVILRCVPISNHLYFYWYRQILGQKVEFLVSFYNNEISEKSEIFDDQFSVERPDGSNFTLKIRSTKLEDSAMYFCASSDSRGRHEQYFGPGTRLTVT.

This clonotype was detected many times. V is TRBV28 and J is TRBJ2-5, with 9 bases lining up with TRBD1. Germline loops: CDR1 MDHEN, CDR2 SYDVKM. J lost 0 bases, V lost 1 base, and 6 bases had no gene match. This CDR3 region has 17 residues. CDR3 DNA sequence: TGTGCCAGCAGTTTATTAAGGGGACAGGGCAACCAAGAGACCCAGTACTTC. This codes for CASSLLRGQGNQETQYF.

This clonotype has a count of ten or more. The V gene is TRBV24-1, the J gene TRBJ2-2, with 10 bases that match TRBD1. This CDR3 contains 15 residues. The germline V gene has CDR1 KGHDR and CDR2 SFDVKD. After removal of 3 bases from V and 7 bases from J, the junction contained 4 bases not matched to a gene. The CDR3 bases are TGTGCCACCAGTGATGCGGGACAGGGGCTCGGGGAGCTGTTTTTT. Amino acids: CATSDAGQGLGELFF.

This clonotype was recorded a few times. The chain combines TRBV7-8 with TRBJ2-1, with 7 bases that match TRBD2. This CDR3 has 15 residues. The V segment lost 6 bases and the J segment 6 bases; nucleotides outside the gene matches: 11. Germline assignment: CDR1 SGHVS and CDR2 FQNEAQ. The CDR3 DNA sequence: TGTGCCAGCAGTCACGGTGGGAGGGCCTCCAATGAGCAGTTCTTC. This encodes CASSHGGRASNEQFF.

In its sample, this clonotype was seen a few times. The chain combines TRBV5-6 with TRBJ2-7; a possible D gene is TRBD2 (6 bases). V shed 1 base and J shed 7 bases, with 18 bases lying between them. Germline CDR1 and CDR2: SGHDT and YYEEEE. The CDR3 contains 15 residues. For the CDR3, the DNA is TGTGCCAGCAGCTTGCGTATTGCGGGACCTAGGGAGCAGTACTTC. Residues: CASSLRIAGPREQYF.

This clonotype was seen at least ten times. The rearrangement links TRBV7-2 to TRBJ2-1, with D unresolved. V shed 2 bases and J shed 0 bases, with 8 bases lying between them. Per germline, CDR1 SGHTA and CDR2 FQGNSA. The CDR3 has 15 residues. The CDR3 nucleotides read TGTGCCAGCAGCTTAAGGGCAGGCTCCTACAATGAGCAGTTCTTC. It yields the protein CASSLRAGSYNEQFF.